Below, 10 T cell receptor beta chains from the same sample are listed, as sequenced in a study of T cells in Graves' hyperthyroidism and ophthalmopathy. What was amplified from RNA transcripts were TCR beta CDR3 regions. HTBI primers were used for first-round RT-PCR of the TCR CDR3. TCRdb independently ran MiXCR on the multiplex PCR reads; one entry per CDR3 protein. Here the sample spans over 250,000 distinct CDR3 sequences, roughly an eighth being singletons. Material for sequencing was blood. All receptors come from a woman in her forties with Graves' ophthalmopathy.

This clonotype appeared a few times. The chain couples TRBV10-3 to TRBJ2-5, with 8 bases lining up with TRBD2. J was trimmed by 2 bases and V by 10 bases; bases with no gene match: 9. The CDR3 consists of 14 residues. The germline V gene encodes CDR1 ENHRY and CDR2 SYGVKD. CDR3 loop: CATQAGEDQETQYF. CDR3 nucleotides: TGTGCCACTCAAGCGGGGGAGGATCAAGAGACCCAGTACTTC.

This clonotype was recorded many times. V is TRBV12-3 or TRBV12-4 and J is TRBJ2-7; the D is unclear. The CDR3 spans 14 residues. V lost 2 bases to trimming and J lost 7 bases, with 15 bases between them. CDR3: CASSLMAPEREQYF. The CDR3 DNA is TGTGCCAGCAGTTTAATGGCACCCGAGAGGGAGCAGTACTTC.

On this clonotype: A much bigger clone sits one base away, suggesting this may be a read error. The V gene is TRBV11-2, the J gene TRBJ1-4; D perhaps matches TRBD1 (5 bases). The CDR3 loop spans 15 amino acids. Per germline, CDR1 SGHAT and CDR2 FQNNGV. The CDR3 coding sequence is TGTGCCAGCAGCGCGGGGGACGGGCGACTTGAAAGACTGTTTTTT. It is translated as CASSAGDGRLERLFF.

This clonotype showed up just a few times. The CDR3 region has the DNA TGTGCCAGCTCACACTCGACAGATGAGAATGAAAAACTGTTTTTT. Translating it yields CASSHSTDENEKLFF. This chain connects TRBV18 to TRBJ1-4; D is possibly TRBD1 (5 bases). V lost 4 bases and J 5 bases, leaving 14 bases between the germline ends. The germline gives CDR1 KGHSH, CDR2 LQKENI. This CDR3 spans 15 amino acids.

This clonotype has ten or more counts. The CDR3 coding sequence is TGTGCCAGCAGTCCGGGGACTGCGAGCCAGTTCTTC. Protein sequence: CASSPGTASQFF. The chain recombines TRBV12-3 or TRBV12-4 with TRBJ2-1; D may be TRBD2 (6 bases). The CDR3 length is 12 residues. V lost 5 bases and J 13 bases, leaving 15 bases between the germline ends.

Here the CDR3 reads CASSLGLDNYGYTF. In DNA form, the CDR3 reads TGTGCCAGCAGCTTAGGACTGGATAACTATGGCTACACCTTC. J is TRBJ1-2 and V is TRBV7-9; D ambiguous. The length of the CDR3 is 14 residues. V lost 1 base, J lost 1 base, and 7 bases lay in between. Germline CDR1 SEHNR, CDR2 FQNEAQ (reference sequence). Full variable domain (outside the CDR3, taken from reference TRBV7-9 and TRBJ1-2): DTGVSQNPRHKITKRGQNVTFRCDPISEHNRLYWYRQTLGQGPEFLTYFQNEAQLEKSRLLSDRFSAERPKGSFSTLEIQRTEQGDSAMYLCASSLGLDNYGYTFGSGTRLTVV.

This chain uses TRBV6-1 with TRBJ1-2, with unresolved D. The ends were cut back, 3 bases at V and 6 bases at J, with 11 bases in the middle. The length of the CDR3 is 13 residues. CDR1 and CDR2 (germline): MNHNS, SASEGT. CDR3 DNA: TGTGCCAGCAGTGAGAGTATATTGGATGGCTACACCTTC. Translation gives CASSESILDGYTF.

This clonotype was counted between two and nine times. CDR3 sequence reads: CASNEGIRTFRTDTQYF. The CDR3 DNA sequence: TGTGCCAGCAACGAAGGGATCAGGACTTTTCGCACAGATACGCAGTATTTT. The chain uses TRBV7-9 and TRBJ2-3, with D perhaps matching TRBD2 (5 bases). Germline V lookup: CDR1 SEHNR, CDR2 FQNEAQ (reference sequence). This CDR3 spans 17 amino acids. Trimming shortened V by 7 bases and J by 1 base, and 21 bases separated the two germline ends.

At least ten counts were recorded for this clonotype. V gene TRBV12-3 or TRBV12-4 combines with J gene TRBJ2-1, with 8 positions matching TRBD2. The length of the CDR3 is 16 residues. Unmatched junction bases numbered 6, after V lost 5 bases and J lost 0 bases. CDR3: CASSPTSGSSYNEQFF. Here the CDR3 DNA reads TGTGCCAGCAGTCCCACAAGCGGGAGCTCCTACAATGAGCAGTTCTTC.

This clonotype has ten or more counts. This sequence joins TRBV7-9 and TRBJ2-7, with D perhaps TRBD2 (7 bases). V gave up 5 bases and J gave up 5 bases, with 16 bases separating them. CDR1 is SEHNR, CDR2 FQNEAQ, per germline (reference sequence). The CDR3 spans 14 residues. CDR3 protein: CASSPPRGGNEQYF. CDR3 bases: TGTGCCAGCAGCCCTCCGAGGGGGGGTAACGAGCAGTACTTC.